Each of the 2 T cell receptor beta chains below was sequenced from the same sample in a study of blood T cell repertoires in COVID-19. TCRdb's table, derived via immunoSEQ multiplex PCR, lists solely in-frame clones and lacks some. Of around 59,000 clones listed, 80% to 90% were seen once; the top ten hold 1.4%. The sample was peripheral blood. All receptors derive from a man aged 60-69 years with acute or convalescent COVID-19.

CDR3 coding DNA: TGTGCCAGTAAGGAGGGCAGGACGGAAAGGGCTGAAAAACTGTTTTTT. Protein sequence: CASKEGRTERAEKLFF. The V gene is TRBV19, the J gene TRBJ1-4, with D hard to call. The V gene lost 7 bases and the J gene lost 7 bases, with 22 bases spanning the gap. CDR1 LNHDA and CDR2 SQIVND come from the germline V gene (reference sequence). This CDR3 has 16 amino acids. Variable domain in full (rest from reference TRBV19 and TRBJ1-4): DGGITQSPKYLFRKEGQNVTLSCEQNLNHDAMYWYRQDPGQGLRLIYYSQIVNDFQKGDIAEGYSVSREKKESFPLTVTSAQKNPTAFYLCASKEGRTERAEKLFFGSGTQLSVL.

The J gene is TRBJ2-3, the V gene TRBV5-1; TRBD2 matches at 11 bases. Germline lookup yields CDR1 SGHRS and CDR2 YFSETQ. The trim removed 2 bases at V and 4 bases at J, leaving 3 bases unmatched. The CDR3 runs to 15 residues. CDR3 sequence: CASSLTSGSPDTQYF. For the CDR3, the DNA is TGCGCCAGCAGCTTAACTAGCGGGAGTCCAGATACGCAGTATTTT.